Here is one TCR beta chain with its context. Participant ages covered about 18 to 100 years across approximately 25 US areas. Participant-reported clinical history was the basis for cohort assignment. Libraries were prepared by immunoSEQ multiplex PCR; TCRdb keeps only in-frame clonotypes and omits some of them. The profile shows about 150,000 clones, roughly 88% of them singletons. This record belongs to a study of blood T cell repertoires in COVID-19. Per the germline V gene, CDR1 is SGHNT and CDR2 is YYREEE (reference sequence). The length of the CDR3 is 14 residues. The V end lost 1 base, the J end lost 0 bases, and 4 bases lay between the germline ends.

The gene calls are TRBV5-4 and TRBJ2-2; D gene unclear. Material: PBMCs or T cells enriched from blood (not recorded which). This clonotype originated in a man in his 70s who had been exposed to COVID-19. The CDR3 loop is CASSLTANTGELFF. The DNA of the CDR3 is TGTGCCAGCAGCTTGACAGCGAACACCGGGGAGCTGTTTTTT. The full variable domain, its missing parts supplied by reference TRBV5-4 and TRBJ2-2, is ETGVTQSPTHLIKTRGQQVTLRCSSQSGHNTVSWYQQALGQGPQFIFQYYREEENGRGNFPPRFSGLQFPNYSSELNVNALELDDSALYLCASSLTANTGELFFGEGSRLTVL.